The entry that follows covers one T cell receptor (beta chain) sequence. The antigen this receptor binds is unknown. Per-nucleotide qualities are absent, and no much larger clonotype sits a single base away. Peripheral blood CD8+ and CD4+ T cells from healthy donors, Susac syndrome patients and multiple sclerosis patients were profiled by high-throughput TCR beta sequencing. The healthy donors served as controls matched for age and sex. Bulk CD8+ and CD4+ T cells were purified by magnetic negative isolation, while CD8+ TEMRA cells were enriched using FACS. Blood was drawn into EDTA tubes, processed within 24 hours, and PBMCs were isolated by density gradient centrifugation. PBMCs destined for TCR sequencing were cryopreserved in liquid nitrogen and later thawed in a 37 °C water bath. The sorted or isolated CD4+, CD8+ and CD8+ TEMRA cells had a purity of 90% or higher. This sample is drawn from a study of CD8 T cells in Susac syndrome (dated by TCRdb to between 2018 and 2021). General notes on the study: Whether CD8+ T cell activation and differentiation in Susac syndrome was antigen driven was tested using repertoire sequencing. Results and caveats for the whole study, not just this receptor: The number of individuals in the TCR sequencing and HLA analysis was acknowledged as relatively small.

RNA was extracted using the RNeasy kit, and about 0.45 to 1 ug of the RNA was reverse transcribed with random hexamers. TCR beta CDR3 regions were amplified with the immunoSEQ multiplex PCR assay covering 54 Vbeta and 13 Jbeta segments. PCR amplification bias was corrected using a synthetic template baseline for primer optimization and computational correction. Regarding the original processing steps: Only productive sequences were kept, with reads annotated to V, D and J genes according to IMGT and analyzed in immunoSEQ Analyzer. Clonality was computed as one minus Shannon entropy normalized by log2 of the number of productive unique sequences. Public and private clones were assessed among the 100 most prevalent clones of each patient and control. Clones were defined as Susac-specific if absent from the healthy and MS cohorts, from 900 to 1,200 published viral clones and from other ImmuneACCESS disease sequences. TCRdb reanalyzed the raw reads on its own, using fastp at Q25 for trimming and MiXCR for clone calling, and kept in-frame beta chains. Every distinct CDR3 protein forms one entry, paired with its most common genes and DNA. TCRdb's processing, not the study's, gives the V and J calls here. The sample includes around 200,000 distinct CDR3 sequences, with roughly 94% observed a single time. The ten most abundant clones make up approximately 0.1% of the sample.

The CDR3 contains 15 residues, cysteine and phenylalanine counted. Of the read, only the CDR3 DNA is kept; its 45 bases are in frame from base 1. Trimming accounts for 3 bases at V and 3 bases at J, while the number of junction bases matched to no gene is 7. The CDR1 and CDR2 encoded by the germline V gene are SGDLS and YYNGEE. The sequencing input was CD4+ T cells from PBMCs. The rearrangement combines TRBV9 with TRBJ2-3, and TRBD1 aligns with 7 junction nucleotides. The sequence was obtained from a human donor in good health. The sequence in DNA is TGTGCCAGCAGCGCCGGACAGGATCCTACAGATACGCAGTATTTT. This translates into CASSAGQDPTDTQYF.